The sample holds a few counts of the clone carrying this TCR beta chain. Its specificity is not known. The source of the sample is a study of T cells after yellow fever vaccination. General study points: The booster saw the reappearance of most primary-vaccination clones (approximately 96% CD4, around 90% CD8). Peaking faster, on day 5 versus 15, the secondary response was nonetheless weaker.

V was trimmed by 5 bases and J by 6 bases, leaving 20 bases between them. Germline assignment: CDR1 MNHEY and CDR2 SVGEGT. This CDR3 comprises 15 residues. TCRdb re-derived calls from the 5' RACE reads in MiXCR, one entry per CDR3 protein. The sample has about 510,000 distinct CDR3 sequences, around a fifth seen once. V is TRBV6-2 or TRBV6-3 and J is TRBJ2-7; D ambiguous. The sequences come from PBMCs, collected approximately 22 days after the first yellow fever vaccination. The sequence came from a man younger than 35 who received the YFV17D yellow fever vaccine. The CDR3 here is CASSPYEWSLAEQYF. CDR3 bases: TGTGCCAGCAGTCCCTACGAATGGTCCCTCGCCGAGCAGTACTTC.